These T cell receptor beta chains were read from a single sample in a study of CD8+ T cells in alopecia areata. Here immunoSEQ multiplex PCR was the method, and the copy in TCRdb shows in-frame clones only, minus some. Among some 200,000 clones listed, over 40% were seen once. Specimen: CD4+ T cells sorted from blood, collected at approximately week 37, from a patient treated with tofacitinib. The source is a human donor with alopecia areata. The CDR3 runs from the conserved cysteine through the conserved F or W. Fields, in order: clone size, V gene, D gene, J gene, CDR3 protein, CDR3 DNA. The D gene is left open where the match is weak. Size values are once, few and many counts, or a class for expanded clones, and some rows have none.

few	TRBV29-1	NA	TRBJ2-7	CSVSTGWDEQYF	TGCAGCGTTTCGACAGGATGGGACGAGCAGTACTTC
NA	TRBV4-3	NA	TRBJ2-7	CASSQNAIGLNEQYF	TGCGCCAGCAGCCAAAACGCAATAGGTTTGAACGAGCAGTACTTC
NA	TRBV30	NA	TRBJ1-2	CAWTRDLAYTF	TGTGCCTGGACCCGGGACCTGGCCTACACCTTC
NA	TRBV5-1	TRBD1	TRBJ2-1	CASSLGQVGNEQFF	TGCGCCAGCAGCCTAGGACAGGTTGGCAATGAGCAGTTCTTC
NA	TRBV15	NA	TRBJ1-5	CATSRDSQPQHF	TGTGCCACCAGCAGAGACTCACAGCCCCAGCATTTT
few	TRBV29-1	NA	TRBJ2-5	CSVSVETQYF	TGCAGCGTCAGTGTAGAGACCCAGTACTTC
NA	TRBV2	NA	TRBJ2-4	CASSPILAKNIQYF	TGTGCCAGCAGTCCTATACTAGCCAAAAACATTCAGTACTTC
NA	TRBV5-4	NA	TRBJ2-2	CASSPPYGATGELFF	TGTGCCAGCAGCCCCCCATATGGGGCCACCGGGGAGCTGTTTTTT
NA	TRBV4-1	NA	TRBJ1-5	CASSQELRGFGQPQHF	TGCGCCAGCAGCCAAGAATTGAGGGGATTCGGTCAGCCCCAGCATTTT
NA	TRBV29-1	NA	TRBJ2-7	CSVRAGPYEQYF	TGCAGCGTGAGGGCAGGGCCGTACGAGCAGTACTTC
NA	TRBV14	NA	TRBJ2-2	CASSQPRTVTGELFF	TGTGCCAGCAGCCAACCAAGGACAGTCACCGGGGAGCTGTTTTTT
NA	TRBV29-1	TRBD2	TRBJ2-3	CSVERTSGSDTQYF	TGCAGCGTTGAAAGGACTAGCGGGTCAGATACGCAGTATTTT
NA	TRBV5-1	NA	TRBJ2-5	CASSLAGGAETQYF	TGCGCCAGCAGCTTGGCTGGCGGGGCAGAGACCCAGTACTTC
NA	TRBV30	NA	TRBJ2-2	CAWSLRRQNTGELFF	TGTGCCTGGAGCCTTCGTCGACAAAACACCGGGGAGCTGTTTTTT
NA	TRBV30	NA	TRBJ1-1	CAWNERGRLAFF	TGTGCCTGGAATGAGCGGGGTAGATTGGCTTTCTTT
few	TRBV2	NA	TRBJ1-5	CASSEGGNQPQHF	TGTGCCAGCAGTGAAGGGGGGAATCAGCCCCAGCATTTT
NA	TRBV30	NA	TRBJ1-2	CAWSVSAYYGYTF	TGTGCCTGGAGTGTGTCCGCCTACTATGGCTACACCTTC
few	TRBV5-1	NA	TRBJ2-7	CASSLGPGDSYEQYF	TGCGCCAGCAGCTTGGGTCCGGGGGACTCCTACGAGCAGTACTTC
NA	TRBV30	TRBD1	TRBJ2-4	CAWSAGQGAYIQYF	TGTGCCTGGAGTGCCGGACAGGGGGCCTACATTCAGTACTTC
few	TRBV30	NA	TRBJ1-2	CACSGVGGPYGYTF	TGTGCCTGCTCAGGAGTAGGGGGGCCCTATGGCTACACCTTC
NA	TRBV29-1	NA	TRBJ1-4	CSGQSSAGKLFF	TGCAGCGGTCAGAGTTCGGCCGGAAAACTGTTTTTT
once	TRBV2	NA	TRBJ1-2	CASSEREGLSGYTF	TGTGCCAGCAGTGAAAGGGAGGGACTGAGCGGCTACACCTTC
NA	TRBV7-3	NA	TRBJ2-3	CASSRDRPPDTQYF	TGTGCCAGCAGCCGAGACAGGCCGCCCGATACGCAGTATTTT
few	TRBV7-9	NA	TRBJ1-1	CASSPRTNTEAFF	TGTGCCAGCAGCCCAAGGACGAACACTGAAGCTTTCTTT
NA	TRBV7-2	NA	TRBJ1-1	CASTSGRNTEAFF	TGTGCCAGCACCTCGGGGCGGAACACTGAAGCTTTCTTT
NA	TRBV4-2	TRBD2	TRBJ2-5	CASSQDGGRGLETQYF	TGTGCCAGCAGCCAAGATGGGGGGAGGGGTCTGGAGACCCAGTACTTC
many	TRBV4-1	NA	TRBJ1-3	CASSQGDGNTIYF	TGCGCCAGCAGCCAAGGGGATGGAAACACCATATATTTT
few	TRBV29-1	NA	TRBJ1-2	CSVELQPYGYTF	TGCAGCGTTGAACTACAGCCCTATGGCTACACCTTC
NA	TRBV15	NA	TRBJ2-2	CATSRGDLGGELFF	TGTGCCACCAGCAGGGGTGACCTGGGCGGGGAGCTGTTTTTT
NA	TRBV2	TRBD2	TRBJ2-3	CASTDGTRYSDTQYF	TGTGCCAGCACCGACGGGACTAGATATTCAGATACGCAGTATTTT
few	TRBV30	NA	TRBJ2-7	CAWSRSGEQYF	TGTGCCTGGAGTAGATCGGGCGAGCAGTACTTC
NA	TRBV7-3	NA	TRBJ2-5	CASSPGGPGETQYF	TGTGCCAGCAGCCCAGGAGGCCCCGGTGAGACCCAGTACTTC
NA	TRBV27	NA	TRBJ1-1	CASSYMRGNTEAFF	TGTGCCAGCAGTTACATGAGGGGGAACACTGAAGCTTTCTTT
NA	TRBV29-1	NA	TRBJ2-5	CSVNKDGTAGETQYF	TGCAGCGTAAACAAGGACGGGACTGCCGGGGAGACCCAGTACTTC
NA	TRBV4-2	TRBD1	TRBJ2-7	CASSQPVDRGRYEQYF	TGTGCCAGCAGCCAACCCGTCGACAGGGGGAGATACGAGCAGTACTTC
NA	TRBV5-1	TRBD2	TRBJ2-1	CASSLGGSSYNEQFF	TGCGCCAGCAGCTTGGGCGGGAGCTCCTACAATGAGCAGTTCTTC
NA	TRBV30	NA	TRBJ1-4	CAWSPGTVDEKLFF	TGTGCCTGGAGTCCAGGGACGGTAGATGAAAAACTGTTTTTT
NA	TRBV2	NA	TRBJ2-3	CASNRENTDTQYF	TGTGCCAGCAACCGGGAGAACACAGATACGCAGTATTTT
many	TRBV7-9	TRBD1	TRBJ2-5	CASSSSTGIGQTQYF	TGTGCCAGCAGCTCATCGACAGGGATCGGGCAGACCCAGTACTTC
NA	TRBV28	NA	TRBJ1-2	CASRDPGVLYGYTF	TGTGCCAGCCGGGACCCCGGGGTCCTCTATGGCTACACCTTC
few	TRBV29-1	NA	TRBJ1-1	CSARGPRGSTEAFF	TGCAGCGCCCGGGGCCCGAGGGGGTCCACTGAAGCTTTCTTT
NA	TRBV5-1	NA	TRBJ2-1	CASSLDGRGEQFF	TGCGCCAGCAGCTTGGACGGGAGAGGCGAGCAGTTCTTC
NA	TRBV4-1	TRBD2	TRBJ2-3	CASSQESFGLAGTDTQYF	TGCGCCAGCAGCCAAGAGAGTTTTGGGCTAGCGGGGACAGATACGCAGTATTTT
NA	TRBV29-1	NA	TRBJ1-1	CSSGPTEAFF	TGCAGCTCCGGGCCCACTGAAGCTTTCTTT